This passage covers 15 T cell receptor beta chains from one sample sequenced in a study of blood T cell repertoires in COVID-19. TCRdb's copy holds only in-frame clones and misses some; the assay was immunoSEQ multiplex PCR. The sample includes some 330,000 clones, 80% to 90% of them seen just once. Source material: PBMCs or T cells enriched from blood (not recorded which). The receptors stem from a man aged 25-45 years who had recovered from COVID-19.

The chain recombines TRBV7-8 with TRBJ2-1, with 9 bases lining up with TRBD1. Germline loops: CDR1 SGHVS, CDR2 FQNEAQ. CDR3 length: 15 amino acids. V lost 5 bases and J lost 1; bases outside the gene matches: 3. CDR3 loop: CASSRTGVSYNEQFF. The CDR3 nucleotides are TGTGCCAGCAGCCGGACAGGGGTTTCCTACAATGAGCAGTTCTTC.

The rearrangement joins TRBV25-1 to TRBJ2-1; no clear D. With 8 bases removed from V and 8 bases from J, the gap between germline ends came to 7 bases. The CDR3 has 10 residues. Germline V gives CDR1 MGHDK, CDR2 SYGVNS. The CDR3 region is CASEADEQFF. CDR3 bases: TGTGCCAGCGAGGCGGATGAGCAGTTCTTC.

The chain employs TRBV30 and TRBJ1-5; a weak D match, TRBD1 (5 bases). This CDR3 is 13 amino acids long. CDR1 and CDR2 (germline): GTSNPN, SVGIG (reference sequence). The V and J ends lost 1 base and 7 bases respectively, with 11 bases between them. The CDR3 is CAWSGAGLQPQHF. Written as DNA, the CDR3 is TGTGCCTGGAGTGGGGCAGGGCTGCAGCCCCAGCATTTT.

This chain's CDR3 is CASSEPEVAGETYEQYF. The DNA of the CDR3 is TGCGCCAGCAGCGAACCCGAGGTAGCGGGCGAGACCTACGAGCAGTACTTC. J is TRBJ2-7 and V is TRBV5-1, with 7 nucleotides matching TRBD2. CDR3 length: 17 amino acids. The germline V gene encodes CDR1 SGHRS and CDR2 YFSETQ. The V gene end was trimmed by 4 bases and the J gene end by 2 bases; junction bases not matched to a gene: 15.

The chain is built from TRBV2 and TRBJ2-7; perhaps TRBD1 as D (6 bases). Deletions cut 6 bases from V and 2 bases from J, with 11 bases between. This CDR3 region has 13 residues. Looked up from germline, CDR1 is SNHLY and CDR2 is FYNNEI. This CDR3 is CASRGQTTYEQYF. The CDR3 bases are TGTGCCAGCAGAGGACAGACTACCTACGAGCAGTACTTC.

This chain connects TRBV7-9 to TRBJ2-6; D is unclear. The length of the CDR3 is 16 residues. CDR1 SEHNR and CDR2 FQNEAQ come from the germline V gene (reference sequence). Trimming removed 1 base from V and 5 bases from J, with 12 bases in between. DNA of the CDR3: TGTGCCAGCAGCTTAGGAGGTCAGCGCCGGGCCAACGTCCTGACTTTC. Translating it yields CASSLGGQRRANVLTF. Drawing the rest from reference TRBV7-9 and TRBJ2-6, the complete variable domain is DTGVSQNPRHKITKRGQNVTFRCDPISEHNRLYWYRQTLGQGPEFLTYFQNEAQLEKSRLLSDRFSAERPKGSFSTLEIQRTEQGDSAMYLCASSLGGQRRANVLTFGAGSRLTVL.

The rearrangement uses TRBV5-1 and TRBJ2-7, with D perhaps matching TRBD1 (6 bases). Germline V CDR1 and CDR2: SGHRS, YFSETQ. The CDR3 contains 13 residues. The ends were cut back, 4 bases at V and 7 bases at J, with 15 bases in the middle. The CDR3 loop is CASSATGVGEQYF. CDR3 bases: TGCGCCAGCAGCGCGACAGGTGTGGGAGAGCAGTACTTC.

This chain connects TRBV7-2 to TRBJ2-7, with TRBD2 as a possible D gene (7 bases). V was trimmed by 5 bases and J by 2 bases, leaving 13 bases between them. The length of the CDR3 is 14 residues. Germline loops: CDR1 SGHTA, CDR2 FQGNSA. CDR3 DNA: TGTGCCAGCAGCGGGCAAGGGGGGGCCTACGAGCAGTACTTC. Translation gives CASSGQGGAYEQYF.

The gene calls are TRBV24-1 and TRBJ2-3; 10 bases are shared with TRBD1. CDR1 is KGHDR, CDR2 SFDVKD, per germline. With V trimmed by 3 bases and J by 9 bases, 2 bases remained unmatched. The CDR3 is 13 amino acids. CDR3 sequence reads: CATSDPGQGTQYF. DNA for the CDR3: TGTGCCACCAGTGATCCGGGACAGGGGACGCAGTATTTT.

This clone appeared a single time. The V call is TRBV7-8, the J call TRBJ1-5, with D maybe TRBD1 (5 bases). Germline V lookup: CDR1 SGHVS, CDR2 FQNEAQ. The germline V and J ends were trimmed by 5 bases and 7 bases, with 18 bases remaining between them. The CDR3 is 15 residues long. The CDR3 nucleotides read TGTGCCAGCAGCCTAATCGGAGGGGCTCAACAGCCCCAGCATTTT. It is translated as CASSLIGGAQQPQHF.

The V call is TRBV7-9, the J call TRBJ2-2; 8 bases fit TRBD1. V gave up 5 bases and J gave up 7 bases; unmatched junction bases: 12. The germline gives CDR1 SEHNR, CDR2 FQNEAQ (reference sequence). This CDR3 has 16 residues. The CDR3 region has the DNA TGTGCCAGCAGCGAAAGATCAGGGGGCGCCAACGGGGAGCTGTTTTTT. Protein: CASSERSGGANGELFF.

There are a few counts of this clone. The chain is built from TRBV10-3 and TRBJ1-3; 7 nucleotides align to TRBD1. V lost 11 bases to trimming and J lost 0 bases; unmatched junction nucleotides: 4. This CDR3 region has 13 residues. The V gene's germline CDR1 is ENHRY and CDR2 SYGVKD. The CDR3 loop is CASRQGSGNTIYF. Written as DNA, the CDR3 is TGTGCCTCCCGACAGGGCTCTGGAAACACCATATATTTT.

This clone was seen once. The genes are TRBV7-9 and TRBJ2-7; 9 bases are shared with TRBD2. V gave up 1 base and J gave up 3 bases; unmatched junction bases: 7. The germline V gene encodes CDR1 SEHNR and CDR2 FQNEAQ (reference sequence). The CDR3 has 16 residues. CDR3 loop: CASSLGPSGDFYEQYF. In DNA, the CDR3 is TGTGCCAGCAGCTTAGGGCCTAGCGGGGACTTCTACGAGCAGTACTTC.

This chain connects TRBV2 to TRBJ1-4, with 7 bases fitting TRBD1. The CDR3 sequence is 15 residues long. Germline CDR1 reads SNHLY; CDR2 reads FYNNEI. V lost 6 bases, J lost 7 bases, and 11 bases stayed unmatched. CDR3 DNA sequence: TGTGCCAGCAGCGAAATAAAGACAGGGCTTGAAAAACTGTTTTTT. Translated, it gives CASSEIKTGLEKLFF.

This clone was found once. One end of the junction does not line up with germline, which may come from a read error. The chain is built from TRBV6-5 and TRBJ2-1; 8 nucleotides agree with TRBD1. The CDR3 has 13 amino acids. Per germline, CDR1 MNHEY and CDR2 SVGAGI. CDR3 nucleotide sequence: TGTGCCAGCAGTATGACAGGGGAGCTTAGGGAGCTCTTC. Its protein is CASSMTGELRELF.